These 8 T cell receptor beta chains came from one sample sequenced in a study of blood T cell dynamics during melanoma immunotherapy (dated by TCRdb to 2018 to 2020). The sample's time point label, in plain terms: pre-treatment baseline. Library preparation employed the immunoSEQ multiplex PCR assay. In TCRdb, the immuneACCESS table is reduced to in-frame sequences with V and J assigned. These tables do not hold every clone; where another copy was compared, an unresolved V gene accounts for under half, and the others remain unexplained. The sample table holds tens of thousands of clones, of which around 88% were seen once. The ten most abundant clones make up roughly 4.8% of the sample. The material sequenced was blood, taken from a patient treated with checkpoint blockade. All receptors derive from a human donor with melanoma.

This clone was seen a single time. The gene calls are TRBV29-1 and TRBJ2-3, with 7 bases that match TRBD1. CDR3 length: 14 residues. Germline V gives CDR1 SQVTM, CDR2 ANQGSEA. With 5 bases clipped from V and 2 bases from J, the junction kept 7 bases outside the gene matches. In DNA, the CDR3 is TGCAGCGTTAAGGACAGGACCAACACAGATACGCAGTATTTT. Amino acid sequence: CSVKDRTNTDTQYF.

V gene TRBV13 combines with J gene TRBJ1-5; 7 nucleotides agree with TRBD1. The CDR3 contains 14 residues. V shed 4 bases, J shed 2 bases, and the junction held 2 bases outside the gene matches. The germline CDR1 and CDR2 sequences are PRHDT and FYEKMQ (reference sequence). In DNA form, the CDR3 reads TGTGCCAGCAGCTCTACAGGGGGCAATCAGCCCCAGCATTTT. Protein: CASSSTGGNQPQHF.

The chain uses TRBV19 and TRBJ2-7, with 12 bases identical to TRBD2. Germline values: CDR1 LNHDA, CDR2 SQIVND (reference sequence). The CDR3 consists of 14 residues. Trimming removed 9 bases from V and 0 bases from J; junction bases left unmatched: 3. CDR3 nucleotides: TGTGCCAGCCGGACTAGCGGGACCTCCTACGAGCAGTACTTC. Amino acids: CASRTSGTSYEQYF.

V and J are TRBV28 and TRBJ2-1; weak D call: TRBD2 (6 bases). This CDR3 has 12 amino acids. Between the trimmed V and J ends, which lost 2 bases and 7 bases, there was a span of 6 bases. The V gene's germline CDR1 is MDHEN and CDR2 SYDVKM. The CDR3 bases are TGTGCCAGCAGTTTACTAGCGAATGAGCAGTTCTTC. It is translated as CASSLLANEQFF. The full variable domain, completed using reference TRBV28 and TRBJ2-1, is DVKVTQSSRYLVKRTGEKVFLECVQDMDHENMFWYRQDPGLGLRLIYFSYDVKMKEKGDIPEGYSVSREKKERFSLILESASTNQTSMYLCASSLLANEQFFGPGTRLTVL.

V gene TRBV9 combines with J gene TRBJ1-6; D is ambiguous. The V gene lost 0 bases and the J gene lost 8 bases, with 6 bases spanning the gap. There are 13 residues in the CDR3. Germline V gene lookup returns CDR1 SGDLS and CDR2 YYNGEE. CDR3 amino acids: CASSVVRDSPLHF. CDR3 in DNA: TGTGCCAGCAGCGTAGTGAGGGATTCACCCCTCCACTTT.

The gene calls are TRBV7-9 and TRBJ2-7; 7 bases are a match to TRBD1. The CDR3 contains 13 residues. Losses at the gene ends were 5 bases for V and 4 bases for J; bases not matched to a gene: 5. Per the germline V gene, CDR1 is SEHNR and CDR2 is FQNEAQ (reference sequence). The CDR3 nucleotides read TGTGCCAGCAGCGTCGGACAGGCTTACGAGCAGTACTTC. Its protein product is CASSVGQAYEQYF.

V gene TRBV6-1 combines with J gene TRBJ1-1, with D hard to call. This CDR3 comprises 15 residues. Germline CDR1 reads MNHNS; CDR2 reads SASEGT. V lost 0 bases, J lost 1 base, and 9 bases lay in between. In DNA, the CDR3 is TGTGCCAGCAGTGAAGCCCCACCAGGGAACACTGAAGCTTTCTTT. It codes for CASSEAPPGNTEAFF.

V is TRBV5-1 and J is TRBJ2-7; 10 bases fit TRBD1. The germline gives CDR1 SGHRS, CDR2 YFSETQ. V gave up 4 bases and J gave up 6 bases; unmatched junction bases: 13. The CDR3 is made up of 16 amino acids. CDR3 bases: TGCGCCAGCAGCCCGGACCCCTACCGGGACAGGGGCGAGCAGTACTTC. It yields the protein CASSPDPYRDRGEQYF.